This record concerns one T cell receptor (beta chain) sequence. Its antigen remains unknown. The sample belongs to a study of shared clonotypes between healthy human individuals. At the level of the study: The composition of the donors was a couple of women and a few men aged 18 to 49. Whole-study findings and limits: Rarefaction curves obtained for sorted subsets showed sequencing incomplete despite large depth. Around 5% of naive CD4 clonotypes were common to a handful of donors. Generation of non-shared clonotypes was less probable than generation of clonotypes shared by all four donors.

Naive CD8 cells lacked CD45RO and underwent positive selection for CCR7, leaving out terminally differentiated effector memory CD45RA+ cells. V dropped 4 bases and J dropped 5; count of bases not matched to a gene: 8. The CDR3 consists of 14 residues. Germline lookup yields CDR1 SQVTM and CDR2 ANQGSEA. The table came from immunoSEQ multiplex PCR; TCRdb's copy has only in-frame clones and leaves some out. Of about 680,000 clones in the sample, about 90% were seen once. This rearrangement joins TRBV29-1 to TRBJ2-7, with 10 bases aligning to TRBD1. The clonotype originates from a man in his thirties or forties in good health. The specimen was naive CD8+ T cells sorted from blood. CDR3 bases: TGCAGCGTTGTAAGGACAGGGGGAGGGAACGAGCAGTACTTC. Encoded protein: CSVVRTGGGNEQYF.